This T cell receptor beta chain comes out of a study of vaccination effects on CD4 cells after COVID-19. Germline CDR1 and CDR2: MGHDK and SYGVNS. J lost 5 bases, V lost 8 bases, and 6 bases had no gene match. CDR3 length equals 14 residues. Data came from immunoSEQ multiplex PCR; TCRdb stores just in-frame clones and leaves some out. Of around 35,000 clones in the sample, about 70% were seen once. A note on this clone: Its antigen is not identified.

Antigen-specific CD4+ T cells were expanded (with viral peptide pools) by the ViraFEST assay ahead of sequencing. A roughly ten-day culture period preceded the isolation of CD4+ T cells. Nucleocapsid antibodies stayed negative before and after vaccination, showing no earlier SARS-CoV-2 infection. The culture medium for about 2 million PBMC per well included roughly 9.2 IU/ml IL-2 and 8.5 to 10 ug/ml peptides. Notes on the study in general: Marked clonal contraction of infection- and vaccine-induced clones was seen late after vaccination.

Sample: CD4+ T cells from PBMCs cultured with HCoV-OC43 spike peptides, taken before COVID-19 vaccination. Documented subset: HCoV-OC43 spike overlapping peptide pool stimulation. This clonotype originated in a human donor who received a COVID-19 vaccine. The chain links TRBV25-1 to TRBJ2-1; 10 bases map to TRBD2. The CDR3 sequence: CASASGSFHNEQFF. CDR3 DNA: TGTGCCAGCGCTAGCGGGAGTTTCCACAATGAGCAGTTCTTC.